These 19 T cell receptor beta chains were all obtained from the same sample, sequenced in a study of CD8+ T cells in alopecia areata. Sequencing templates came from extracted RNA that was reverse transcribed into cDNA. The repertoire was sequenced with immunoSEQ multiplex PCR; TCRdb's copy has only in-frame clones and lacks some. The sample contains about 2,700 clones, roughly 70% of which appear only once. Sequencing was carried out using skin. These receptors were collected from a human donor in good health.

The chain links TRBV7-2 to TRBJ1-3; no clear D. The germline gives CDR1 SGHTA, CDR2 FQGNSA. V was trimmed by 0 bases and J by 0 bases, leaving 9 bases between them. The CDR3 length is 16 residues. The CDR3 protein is CASSLAVGLSGNTIYF. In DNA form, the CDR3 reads TGTGCCAGCAGCTTAGCGGTGGGCCTCTCTGGAAACACCATATATTTT.

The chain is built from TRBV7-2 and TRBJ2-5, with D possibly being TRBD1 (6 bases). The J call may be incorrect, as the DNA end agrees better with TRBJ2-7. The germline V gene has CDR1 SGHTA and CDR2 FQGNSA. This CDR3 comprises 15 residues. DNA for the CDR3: TGTGCCAGCAGCCCCCGACCACAGGGCACTTACGAGCAGTACTTC. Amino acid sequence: CASSPRPQGTYEQYF.

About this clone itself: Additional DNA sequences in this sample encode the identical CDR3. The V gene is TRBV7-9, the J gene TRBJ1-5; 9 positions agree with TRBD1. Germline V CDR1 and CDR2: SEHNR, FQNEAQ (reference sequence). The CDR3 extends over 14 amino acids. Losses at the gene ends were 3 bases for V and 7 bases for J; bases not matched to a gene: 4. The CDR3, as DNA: TGTGCCAGCAGCTTGGGACAGGGAGGACAGCCCCAGCATTTT. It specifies CASSLGQGGQPQHF.

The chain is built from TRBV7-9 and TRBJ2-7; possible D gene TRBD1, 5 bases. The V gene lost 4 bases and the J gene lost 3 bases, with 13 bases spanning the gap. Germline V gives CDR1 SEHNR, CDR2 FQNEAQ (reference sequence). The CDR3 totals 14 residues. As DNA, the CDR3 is TGTGCCAGCAGCTCCACCACAGGTATCTACGAGCAGTACTTC. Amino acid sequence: CASSSTTGIYEQYF.

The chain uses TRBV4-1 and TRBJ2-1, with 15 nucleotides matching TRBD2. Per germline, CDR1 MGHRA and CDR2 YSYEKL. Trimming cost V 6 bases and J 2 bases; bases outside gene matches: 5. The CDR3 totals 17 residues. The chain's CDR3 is CASRRTSGGGPYNEQFF. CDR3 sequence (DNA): TGCGCCAGCAGACGGACTAGCGGGGGGGGTCCCTACAATGAGCAGTTCTTC.

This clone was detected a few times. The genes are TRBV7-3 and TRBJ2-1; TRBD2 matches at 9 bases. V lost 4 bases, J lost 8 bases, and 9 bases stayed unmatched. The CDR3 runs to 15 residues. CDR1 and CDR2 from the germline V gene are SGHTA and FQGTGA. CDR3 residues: CASSSSGGPGDEQFF. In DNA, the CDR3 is TGTGCCAGCAGCTCAAGCGGGGGGCCCGGGGATGAGCAGTTCTTC.

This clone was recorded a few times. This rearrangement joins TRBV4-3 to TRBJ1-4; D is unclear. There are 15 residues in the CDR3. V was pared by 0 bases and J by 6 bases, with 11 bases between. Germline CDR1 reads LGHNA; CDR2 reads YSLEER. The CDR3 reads CASSQDLDRYEKLFF. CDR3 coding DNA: TGCGCCAGCAGCCAAGATTTAGACCGGTATGAAAAACTGTTTTTT.

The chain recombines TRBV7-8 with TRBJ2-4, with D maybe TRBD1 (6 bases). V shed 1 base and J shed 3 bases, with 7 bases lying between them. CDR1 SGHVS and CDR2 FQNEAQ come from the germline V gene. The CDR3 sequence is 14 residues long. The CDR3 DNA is TGTGCCAGCAGCTTAGACAGGGACAAAAACATTCAGTACTTC. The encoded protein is CASSLDRDKNIQYF.

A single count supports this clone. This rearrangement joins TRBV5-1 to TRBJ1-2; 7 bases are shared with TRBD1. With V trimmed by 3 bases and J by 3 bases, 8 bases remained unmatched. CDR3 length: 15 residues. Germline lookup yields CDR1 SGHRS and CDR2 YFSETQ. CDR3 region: CASSYQTGQDYGYTF. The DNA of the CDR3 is TGCGCCAGCAGCTACCAGACAGGGCAGGACTATGGCTACACCTTC.

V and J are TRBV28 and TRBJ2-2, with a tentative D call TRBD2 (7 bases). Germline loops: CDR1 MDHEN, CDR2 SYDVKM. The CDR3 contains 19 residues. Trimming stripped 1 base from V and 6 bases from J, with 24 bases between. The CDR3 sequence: CASSLLLAGAARRAGELFF. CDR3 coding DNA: TGTGCCAGCAGTTTATTACTGGCGGGGGCGGCCCGGAGGGCCGGGGAGCTGTTTTTT.

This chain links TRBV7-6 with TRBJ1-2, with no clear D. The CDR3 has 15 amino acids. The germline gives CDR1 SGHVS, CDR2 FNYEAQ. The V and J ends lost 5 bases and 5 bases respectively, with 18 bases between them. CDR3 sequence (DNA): TGTGCCAGCAGCCCCGAGTTGCCGGGAGGATATGGCTACACCTTC. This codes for CASSPELPGGYGYTF.

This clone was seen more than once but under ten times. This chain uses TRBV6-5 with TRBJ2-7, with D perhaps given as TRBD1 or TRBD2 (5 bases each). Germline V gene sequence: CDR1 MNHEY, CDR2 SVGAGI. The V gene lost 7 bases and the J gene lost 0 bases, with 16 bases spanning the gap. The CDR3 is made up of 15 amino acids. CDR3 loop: CASNRAGGSSYEQYF. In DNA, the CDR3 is TGTGCCAGCAACCGCGCTGGGGGTAGCTCCTACGAGCAGTACTTC.

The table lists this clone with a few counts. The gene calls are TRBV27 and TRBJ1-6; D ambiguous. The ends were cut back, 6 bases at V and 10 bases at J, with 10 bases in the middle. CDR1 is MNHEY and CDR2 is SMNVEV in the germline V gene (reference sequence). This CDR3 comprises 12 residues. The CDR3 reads CASRSRSSPLHF. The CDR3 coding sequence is TGTGCCAGCAGATCCCGCTCCTCACCCCTCCACTTT.

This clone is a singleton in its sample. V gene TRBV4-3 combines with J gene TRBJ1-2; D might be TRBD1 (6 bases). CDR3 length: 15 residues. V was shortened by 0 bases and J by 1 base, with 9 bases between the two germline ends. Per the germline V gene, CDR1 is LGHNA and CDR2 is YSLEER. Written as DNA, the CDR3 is TGCGCCAGCAGCCAAGAACCGGACAGTAACTATGGCTACACCTTC. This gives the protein CASSQEPDSNYGYTF.

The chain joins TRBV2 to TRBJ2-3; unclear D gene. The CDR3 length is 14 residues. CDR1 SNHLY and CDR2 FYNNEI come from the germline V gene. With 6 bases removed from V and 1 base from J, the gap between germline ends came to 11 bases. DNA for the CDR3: TGTGCCAGCAGACGACCCTCGCGCACAGATACGCAGTATTTT. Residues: CASRRPSRTDTQYF.

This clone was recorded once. The CDR3 here is CASSSYARDSLQETQYF. The CDR3 DNA sequence: TGTGCCAGCAGCTCTTACGCCCGGGACAGCTTACAAGAGACCCAGTACTTC. The J gene is TRBJ2-5, the V gene TRBV5-6; 7 nucleotides match TRBD1. Germline loops: CDR1 SGHDT, CDR2 YYEEEE. Trimming cost V 3 bases and J 2 bases; bases outside gene matches: 13. The CDR3 has 17 residues.

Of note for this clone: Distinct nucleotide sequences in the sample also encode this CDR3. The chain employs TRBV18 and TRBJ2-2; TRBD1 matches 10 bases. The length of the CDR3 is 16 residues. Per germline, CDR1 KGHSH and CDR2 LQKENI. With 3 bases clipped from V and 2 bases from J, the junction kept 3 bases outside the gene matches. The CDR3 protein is CASSPPTGGNTGELFF. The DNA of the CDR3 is TGTGCCAGCTCACCTCCGACAGGGGGCAACACCGGGGAGCTGTTTTTT.

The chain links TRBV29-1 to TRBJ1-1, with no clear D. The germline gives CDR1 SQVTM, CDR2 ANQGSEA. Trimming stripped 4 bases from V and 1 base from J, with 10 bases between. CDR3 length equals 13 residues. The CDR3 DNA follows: TGCAGCGTTGTGCAGAACCAGAACACTGAAGCTTTCTTT. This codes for CSVVQNQNTEAFF.

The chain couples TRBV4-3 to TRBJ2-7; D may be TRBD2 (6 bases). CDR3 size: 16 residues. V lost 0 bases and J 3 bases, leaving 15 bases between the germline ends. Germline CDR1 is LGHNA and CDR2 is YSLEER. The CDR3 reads CASSQEAGIGGYEQYF. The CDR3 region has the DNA TGCGCCAGCAGCCAAGAGGCGGGGATTGGGGGCTACGAGCAGTACTTC.